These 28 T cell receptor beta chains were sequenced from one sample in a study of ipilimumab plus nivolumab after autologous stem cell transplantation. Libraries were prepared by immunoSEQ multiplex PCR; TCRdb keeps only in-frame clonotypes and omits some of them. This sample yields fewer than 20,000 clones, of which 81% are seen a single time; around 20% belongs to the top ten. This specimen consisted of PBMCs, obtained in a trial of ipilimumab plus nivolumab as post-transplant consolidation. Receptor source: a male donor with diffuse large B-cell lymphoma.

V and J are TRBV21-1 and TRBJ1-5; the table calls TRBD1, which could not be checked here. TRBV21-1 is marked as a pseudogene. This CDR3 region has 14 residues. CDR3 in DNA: TGTGCCAGCAGCAAACTGGGCAGCAATCAGCCCCAGCATTTT. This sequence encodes CASSKLGSNQPQHF.

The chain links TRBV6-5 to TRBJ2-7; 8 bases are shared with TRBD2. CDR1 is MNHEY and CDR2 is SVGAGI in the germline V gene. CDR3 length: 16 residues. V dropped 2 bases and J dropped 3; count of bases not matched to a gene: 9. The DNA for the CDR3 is TGTGCCAGCAGTTACCCCAAAGCGGGAGTTGGCTACGAGCAGTACTTC. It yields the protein CASSYPKAGVGYEQYF.

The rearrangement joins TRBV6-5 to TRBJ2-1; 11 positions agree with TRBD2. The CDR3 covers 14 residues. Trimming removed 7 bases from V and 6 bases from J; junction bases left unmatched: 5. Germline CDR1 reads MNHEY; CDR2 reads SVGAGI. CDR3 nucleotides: TGTGCCAGCAAAGCTAGCGGGAGGATCAATGAGCAGTTCTTC. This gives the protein CASKASGRINEQFF.

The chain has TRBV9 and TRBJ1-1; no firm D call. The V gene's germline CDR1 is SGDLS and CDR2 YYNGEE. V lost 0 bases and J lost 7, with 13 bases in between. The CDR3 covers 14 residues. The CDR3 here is CASSVETDLGEAFF. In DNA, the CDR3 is TGTGCCAGCAGCGTAGAAACCGATTTGGGTGAAGCTTTCTTT.

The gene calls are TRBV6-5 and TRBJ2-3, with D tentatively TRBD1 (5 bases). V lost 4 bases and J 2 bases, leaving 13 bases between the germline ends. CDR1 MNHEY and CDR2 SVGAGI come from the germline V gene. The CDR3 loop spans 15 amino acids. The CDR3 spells CASSLRGKTTDTQYF. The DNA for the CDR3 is TGTGCCAGCAGTTTAAGGGGCAAGACCACAGATACGCAGTATTTT.

This CDR3 is CASTRTSGNRETQYF. Written as DNA, the CDR3 is TGTGCCAGCACCCGGACTAGCGGGAACAGAGAGACCCAGTACTTC. The chain has TRBV5-4 and TRBJ2-5, with 12 bases identical to TRBD2. CDR3 length equals 15 residues. Germline CDR1 reads SGHNT; CDR2 reads YYREEE (reference sequence). The ends lost 6 bases at V and 4 bases at J; junction bases unmatched: 7.

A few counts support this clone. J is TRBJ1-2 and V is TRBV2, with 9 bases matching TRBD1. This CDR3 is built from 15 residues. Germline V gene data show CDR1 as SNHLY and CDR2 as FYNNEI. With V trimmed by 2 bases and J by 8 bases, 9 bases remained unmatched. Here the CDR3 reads CASSEQDRGYRGYTF. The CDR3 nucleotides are TGTGCCAGCAGTGAACAGGACAGGGGCTATCGGGGCTACACCTTC.

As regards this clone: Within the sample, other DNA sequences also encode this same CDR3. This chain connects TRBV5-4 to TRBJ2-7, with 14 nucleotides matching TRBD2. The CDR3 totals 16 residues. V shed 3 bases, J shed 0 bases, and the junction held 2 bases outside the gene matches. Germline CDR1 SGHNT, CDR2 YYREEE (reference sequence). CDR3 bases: TGTGCCAGCAGCTCAGGGACTAGCGGGAGCTCCTACGAGCAGTACTTC. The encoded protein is CASSSGTSGSSYEQYF.

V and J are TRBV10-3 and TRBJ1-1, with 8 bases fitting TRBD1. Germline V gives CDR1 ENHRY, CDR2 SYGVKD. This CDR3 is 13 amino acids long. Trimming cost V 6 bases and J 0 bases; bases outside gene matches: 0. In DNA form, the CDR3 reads TGTGCCATCAGACAGGGGGTGAACACTGAAGCTTTCTTT. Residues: CAIRQGVNTEAFF.

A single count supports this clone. Here the CDR3 DNA reads TGTGCCAGTGGGAGAGGGCTAGCGGTAGAGACCCAGTACTTC. Translating gives CASGRGLAVETQYF. This chain joins TRBV19 and TRBJ2-5; 7 positions match TRBD2. The germline gives CDR1 LNHDA, CDR2 SQIVND (reference sequence). CDR3 length: 14 residues. V gave up 8 bases and J gave up 4 bases; unmatched junction bases: 10.

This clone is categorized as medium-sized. For the CDR3, the DNA is TGTGCCAGCAGCTCCAGGGCCTCCCCTCAAGGCTACACCTTC. Protein product: CASSSRASPQGYTF. This chain links TRBV11-3 with TRBJ1-2; D possibly corresponds to TRBD1 (5 bases). The CDR3 runs to 14 residues. The germline V gene encodes CDR1 SGHNT and CDR2 YENEEA. With 4 bases removed from V and 8 bases from J, the gap between germline ends came to 17 bases. Complete variable domain (other parts from reference TRBV11-3 and TRBJ1-2): EAGVVQSPRYKIIEKKQPVAFWCNPISGHNTLYWYLQNLGQGPELLIRYENEEAVDDSQLPKDRFSAERLKGVDSTLKIQPAELGDSAVYLCASSSRASPQGYTFGSGTRLTVV.

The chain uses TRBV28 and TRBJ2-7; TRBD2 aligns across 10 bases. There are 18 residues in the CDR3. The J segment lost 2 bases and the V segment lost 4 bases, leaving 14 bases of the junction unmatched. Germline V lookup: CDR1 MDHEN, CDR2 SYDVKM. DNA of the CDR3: TGTGCCAGCAGTTCACCAAAGGGGATAGCGGGAGGAGCCTACGAGCAGTACTTC. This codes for CASSSPKGIAGGAYEQYF.

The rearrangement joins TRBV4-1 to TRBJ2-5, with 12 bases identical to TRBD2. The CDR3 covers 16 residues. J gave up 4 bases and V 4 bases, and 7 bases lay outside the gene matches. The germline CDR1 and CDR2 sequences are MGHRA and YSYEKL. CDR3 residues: CASSLRTSGRTETQYF. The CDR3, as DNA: TGCGCCAGCAGCCTACGAACTAGCGGGAGGACAGAGACCCAGTACTTC.

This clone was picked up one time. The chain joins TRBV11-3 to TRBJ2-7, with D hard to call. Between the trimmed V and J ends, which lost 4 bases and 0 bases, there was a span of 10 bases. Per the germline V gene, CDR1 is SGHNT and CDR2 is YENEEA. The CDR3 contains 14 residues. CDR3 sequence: CASSSQESSYEQYF. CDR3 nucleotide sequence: TGTGCCAGCAGCTCCCAAGAGAGCTCCTACGAGCAGTACTTC.

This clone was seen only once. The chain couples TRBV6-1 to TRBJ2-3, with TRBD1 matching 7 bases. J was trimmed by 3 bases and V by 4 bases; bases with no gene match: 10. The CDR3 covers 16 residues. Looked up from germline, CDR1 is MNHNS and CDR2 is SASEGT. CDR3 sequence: CASSGPTGRGTDTQYF. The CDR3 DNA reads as TGTGCCAGCAGTGGACCGACAGGGCGCGGGACAGATACGCAGTATTTT.

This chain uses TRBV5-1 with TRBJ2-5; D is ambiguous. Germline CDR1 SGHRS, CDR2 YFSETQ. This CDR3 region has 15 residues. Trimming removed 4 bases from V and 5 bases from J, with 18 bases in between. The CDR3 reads CASSLGPTPRETQYF. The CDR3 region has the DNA TGCGCCAGCAGCCTCGGGCCAACTCCTCGGGAGACCCAGTACTTC.

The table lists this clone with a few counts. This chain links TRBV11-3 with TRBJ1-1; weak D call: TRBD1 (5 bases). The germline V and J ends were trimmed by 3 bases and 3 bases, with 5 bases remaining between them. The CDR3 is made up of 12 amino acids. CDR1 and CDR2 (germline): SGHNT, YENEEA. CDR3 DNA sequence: TGTGCCAGCAGCTTGGGGGACACTGAAGCTTTCTTT. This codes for CASSLGDTEAFF.

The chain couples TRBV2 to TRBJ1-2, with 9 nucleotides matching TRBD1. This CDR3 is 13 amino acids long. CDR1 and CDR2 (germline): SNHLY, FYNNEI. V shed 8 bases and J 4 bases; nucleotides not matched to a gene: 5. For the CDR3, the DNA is TGTGCCAGCGCCCGGGACAGGGCCTATGGCTACACCTTC. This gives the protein CASARDRAYGYTF.

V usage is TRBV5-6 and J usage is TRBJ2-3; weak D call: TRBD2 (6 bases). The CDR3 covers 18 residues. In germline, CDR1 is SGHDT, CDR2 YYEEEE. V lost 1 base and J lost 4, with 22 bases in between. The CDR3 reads CASSLSLGRISQADTQYF. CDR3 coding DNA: TGTGCCAGCAGCTTGAGTCTCGGGAGAATCTCTCAGGCAGATACGCAGTATTTT.

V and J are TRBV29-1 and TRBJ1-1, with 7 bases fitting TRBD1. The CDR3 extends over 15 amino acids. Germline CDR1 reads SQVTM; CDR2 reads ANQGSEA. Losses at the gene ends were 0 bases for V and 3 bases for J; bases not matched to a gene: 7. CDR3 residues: CSVEDIGRGDTEAFF. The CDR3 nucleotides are TGCAGCGTTGAAGATATCGGCAGGGGGGACACTGAAGCTTTCTTT.

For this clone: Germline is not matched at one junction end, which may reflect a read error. The CDR3 DNA reads TGTGCTAGCAGCCGGGGATGGGGTCAGGATACGCAGTATTTT. Translation: CASSRGWGQDTQYF. The rearrangement links TRBV7-7 to TRBJ2-3, with a possible D match to TRBD2 (5 bases). The CDR3 has 14 amino acids. Germline V gene data show CDR1 as SSHAT and CDR2 as FNYEAQ (reference sequence).

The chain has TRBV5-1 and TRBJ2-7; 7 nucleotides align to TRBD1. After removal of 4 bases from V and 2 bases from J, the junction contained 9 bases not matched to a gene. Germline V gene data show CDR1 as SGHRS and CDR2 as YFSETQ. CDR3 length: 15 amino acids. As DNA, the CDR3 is TGCGCCAGCAGCCCCGGTCGAGGGGGCACCTACGAGCAGTACTTC. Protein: CASSPGRGGTYEQYF.

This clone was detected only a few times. CDR3 sequence (DNA): TGTGCCAGCAGCCCTCCCTGGGAGAATGATAGGCAGTTCTTC. It yields the protein CASSPPWENDRQFF. This chain uses TRBV9 with TRBJ2-1; perhaps TRBD2 as D (5 bases). Trimming shortened V by 4 bases and J by 12 bases, and 20 bases separated the two germline ends. CDR1 SGDLS and CDR2 YYNGEE come from the germline V gene. The CDR3 totals 14 residues.

CDR3 DNA: TGTGCCAGCAGCACACAGGGGACTACGAACACTGAAGCTTTCTTT. It specifies CASSTQGTTNTEAFF. V gene TRBV2 combines with J gene TRBJ1-1; 7 nucleotides align to TRBD1. With 6 bases clipped from V and 1 base from J, the junction kept 8 bases outside the gene matches. The germline CDR1 and CDR2 sequences are SNHLY and FYNNEI. The CDR3 extends over 15 amino acids. Combining the CDR3 with reference TRBV2 and TRBJ1-1 gives the whole variable domain EPEVTQTPSHQVTQMGQEVILRCVPISNHLYFYWYRQILGQKVEFLVSFYNNEISEKSEIFDDQFSVERPDGSNFTLKIRSTKLEDSAMYFCASSTQGTTNTEAFFGQGTRLTVV.

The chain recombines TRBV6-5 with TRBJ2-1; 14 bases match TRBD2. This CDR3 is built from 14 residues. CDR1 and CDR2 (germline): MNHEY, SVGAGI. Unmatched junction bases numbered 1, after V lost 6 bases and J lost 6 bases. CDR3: CASRTSGGANEQFF. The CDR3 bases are TGTGCCAGCAGGACTAGCGGGGGGGCCAATGAGCAGTTCTTC.

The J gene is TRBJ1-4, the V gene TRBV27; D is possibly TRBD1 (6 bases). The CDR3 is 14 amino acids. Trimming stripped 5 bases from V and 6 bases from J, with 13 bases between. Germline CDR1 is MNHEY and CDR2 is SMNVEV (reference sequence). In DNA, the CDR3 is TGTGCCAGCAGTACAGGGAATTTCGATGAAAAACTGTTTTTT. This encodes CASSTGNFDEKLFF.

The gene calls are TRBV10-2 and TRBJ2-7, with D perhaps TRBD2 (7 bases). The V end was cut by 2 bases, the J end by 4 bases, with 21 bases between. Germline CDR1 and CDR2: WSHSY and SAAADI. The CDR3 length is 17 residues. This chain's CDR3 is CASSEAIGGGGRYEQYF. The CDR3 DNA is TGCGCCAGCAGTGAGGCCATAGGAGGGGGGGGAAGATACGAGCAGTACTTC.

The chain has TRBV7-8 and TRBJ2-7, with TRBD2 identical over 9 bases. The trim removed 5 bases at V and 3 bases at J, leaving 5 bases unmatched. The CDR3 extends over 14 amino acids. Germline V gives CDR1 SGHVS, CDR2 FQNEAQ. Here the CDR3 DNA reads TGTGCCAGCAGCCTGACTAGCGGAAACTACGAGCAGTACTTC. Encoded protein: CASSLTSGNYEQYF.